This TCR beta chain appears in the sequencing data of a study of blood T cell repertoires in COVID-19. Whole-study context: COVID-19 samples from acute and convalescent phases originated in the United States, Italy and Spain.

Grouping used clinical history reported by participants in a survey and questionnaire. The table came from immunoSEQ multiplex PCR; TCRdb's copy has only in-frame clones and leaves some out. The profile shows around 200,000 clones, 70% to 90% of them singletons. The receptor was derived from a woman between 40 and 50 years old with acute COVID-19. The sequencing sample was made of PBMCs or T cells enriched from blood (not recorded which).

This chain's CDR3 is CASSLDTSGVLMDEQFF. The CDR3, as DNA: TGTGCCAGCAGCTTAGATACTAGCGGGGTCCTCATGGATGAGCAGTTCTTC. The chain combines TRBV7-8 with TRBJ2-1; the match to TRBD2 covers 10 bases. This CDR3 spans 17 amino acids. Losses at the gene ends were 1 base for V and 8 bases for J; bases not matched to a gene: 11. CDR1 and CDR2 from the germline V gene are SGHVS and FQNEAQ.